Listed below are T cell receptor beta chains from one sample, sequenced in a study of T cells after yellow fever vaccination. TCRdb recomputed calls from the 5' RACE reads with MiXCR, one row per CDR3 protein. Seen here are 100,000 to 150,000 distinct CDR3 sequences, 7.4% observed once, and the top ten hold 2.5%. Here the sequenced sample was CD4+ T cells sorted from PBMCs, taken around 10 days after the first yellow fever vaccination. These receptor sequences come from a man in his late teens or twenties who received the YFV17D yellow fever vaccine. CDR3s include the opening cysteine and the closing phenylalanine or tryptophan. The order of the fields is D gene, clone size, V gene, J gene, CDR3 DNA, CDR3 protein. The D gene is left open where the match is weak. Where a row states a size, it is once, few, many or the class of an expanded clone; other rows omit it.

D gene: TRBD1
clone size: many
V gene: TRBV12-5
J gene: TRBJ1-1
CDR3 DNA: TGTGCTAGTGGTTTGAGGGTTCCGGGACAGGGGATCACTGAAGCTTTCTTT
CDR3 protein: CASGLRVPGQGITEAFF

D gene: TRBD1
clone size: many
V gene: TRBV7-3
J gene: TRBJ1-6
CDR3 DNA: TGTGCCAGCAGCTTTACGGGACAGAAGAATTCACCCCTCCACTTT
CDR3 protein: CASSFTGQKNSPLHF

D gene: -
clone size: -
V gene: TRBV7-2
J gene: TRBJ1-6
CDR3 DNA: TGTGCCAGCAGCTTAACGGGTTGGGGTCGGGATAATTCACCCCTCCACTTT
CDR3 protein: CASSLTGWGRDNSPLHF

D gene: -
clone size: many
V gene: TRBV7-9
J gene: TRBJ2-3
CDR3 DNA: TGTGCCAGCAGCAGACTTTCGGTGACAGATACGCAGTATTTT
CDR3 protein: CASSRLSVTDTQYF

D gene: TRBD2
clone size: many
V gene: TRBV12-5
J gene: TRBJ2-3
CDR3 DNA: TGTGCTAGTGGTTTGCGGGGGGGCACAGATACGCAGTATTTT
CDR3 protein: CASGLRGGTDTQYF

D gene: TRBD2
clone size: many
V gene: TRBV28
J gene: TRBJ2-3
CDR3 DNA: TGTGCCAGCAGCGTAACGGGGGGTAGCACAGATACGCAGTATTTT
CDR3 protein: CASSVTGGSTDTQYF

D gene: TRBD2
clone size: many
V gene: TRBV7-9
J gene: TRBJ2-7
CDR3 DNA: TGTGCCAGCACCGGCGGGGGGACACGCTCCTACGAGCAGTACTTC
CDR3 protein: CASTGGGTRSYEQYF

D gene: TRBD2
clone size: -
V gene: TRBV18
J gene: TRBJ2-1
CDR3 DNA: TGTGCCAGCTCACCACCGGGACTAGCTACCTACAATGAGCAGTTCTTC
CDR3 protein: CASSPPGLATYNEQFF

D gene: TRBD1
clone size: many
V gene: TRBV10-3
J gene: TRBJ2-2
CDR3 DNA: TGTGCCATCAGCGACAGGGGGACGGACACCGGGGAGCTGTTTTTT
CDR3 protein: CAISDRGTDTGELFF

D gene: -
clone size: many
V gene: TRBV5-1
J gene: TRBJ2-7
CDR3 DNA: TGCGCCAGCAGCTTGAGATGGGGACAATCAGACGAGCAGTACTTC
CDR3 protein: CASSLRWGQSDEQYF

D gene: TRBD2
clone size: many
V gene: TRBV11-2
J gene: TRBJ2-1
CDR3 DNA: TGTGCCAGCAGCTTAGGACTAGCGGGGAGAGGCTCCTACAATGAGCAGTTCTTC
CDR3 protein: CASSLGLAGRGSYNEQFF

D gene: -
clone size: many
V gene: TRBV7-2
J gene: TRBJ2-1
CDR3 DNA: TGTGCCAGCAGCTTCGCAATCGAGCAGTTCTTC
CDR3 protein: CASSFAIEQFF

D gene: -
clone size: many
V gene: TRBV6-2/TRBV6-3
J gene: TRBJ2-3
CDR3 DNA: TGTGCCAGCAGTTACTACCCCCCGCGCTCAGATACGCAGTATTTT
CDR3 protein: CASSYYPPRSDTQYF

D gene: TRBD1
clone size: -
V gene: TRBV20-1
J gene: TRBJ1-1
CDR3 DNA: TGCAGTGCTAGAGATTGGACAGGGAGCACTGAAGCTTTCTTT
CDR3 protein: CSARDWTGSTEAFF

D gene: -
clone size: many
V gene: TRBV4-1
J gene: TRBJ2-3
CDR3 DNA: TGCGCCAGCAGCCAAGACCGGGTGCAGGTCCCTGGTTATACGCAGTATTTT
CDR3 protein: CASSQDRVQVPGYTQYF

D gene: TRBD1
clone size: -
V gene: TRBV20-1
J gene: TRBJ2-7
CDR3 DNA: TGCAGTGCTGGACAGGCCGTAAACTACGAGCAGTACTTC
CDR3 protein: CSAGQAVNYEQYF

D gene: -
clone size: few
V gene: TRBV29-1
J gene: TRBJ1-1
CDR3 DNA: TGCAGCGTTGAAAATCACCCGAACACTGAAGCTTTCTTT
CDR3 protein: CSVENHPNTEAFF

D gene: -
clone size: -
V gene: TRBV30
J gene: TRBJ2-7
CDR3 DNA: TGTGCCTGGAGTCCCCAAACCGAGCAGTACTTC
CDR3 protein: CAWSPQTEQYF

D gene: TRBD1
clone size: many
V gene: TRBV7-8
J gene: TRBJ1-2
CDR3 DNA: TGTGCCAGCAGCCCCCTGGGCAGGGGGGCTAACTATGGCTACACCTTC
CDR3 protein: CASSPLGRGANYGYTF

D gene: -
clone size: many
V gene: TRBV11-2
J gene: TRBJ2-3
CDR3 DNA: TGTGCCAGCAGCTTAAATCCAGCTAGCACAGATACGCAGTATTTT
CDR3 protein: CASSLNPASTDTQYF

D gene: -
clone size: -
V gene: TRBV5-1
J gene: TRBJ2-5
CDR3 DNA: TGCGCCAGCAGCTTGAGACTTCAAGAGACCCAGTACTTC
CDR3 protein: CASSLRLQETQYF

D gene: -
clone size: many
V gene: TRBV4-1
J gene: TRBJ2-3
CDR3 DNA: TGCGCCAGCAGCGCCCCGGGTGGTCCAGATACGCAGTATTTT
CDR3 protein: CASSAPGGPDTQYF

D gene: -
clone size: many
V gene: TRBV18
J gene: TRBJ2-3
CDR3 DNA: TGTGCCAGCTCACGGAACGGGGGTGAAGGAGATACGCAGTATTTT
CDR3 protein: CASSRNGGEGDTQYF

D gene: -
clone size: many
V gene: TRBV14
J gene: TRBJ1-2
CDR3 DNA: TGTGCCAGCAGCCAAGTCAGAGGGTATGACTATGGCTACACCTTC
CDR3 protein: CASSQVRGYDYGYTF

D gene: TRBD1
clone size: many
V gene: TRBV11-2
J gene: TRBJ2-5
CDR3 DNA: TGTGCCAGCAGCAGGGCGACAGGGAAAGAGACCCAGTACTTC
CDR3 protein: CASSRATGKETQYF

D gene: -
clone size: many
V gene: TRBV5-1
J gene: TRBJ1-2
CDR3 DNA: TGCGCCAGCAGCGCGGGTGGCAGCTCTAACTATGGCTACACCTTC
CDR3 protein: CASSAGGSSNYGYTF

D gene: -
clone size: many
V gene: TRBV5-1
J gene: TRBJ2-5
CDR3 DNA: TGCGCCAGCAGCCCTTGGTGGCAAGGCCAAGAGACCCAGTACTTC
CDR3 protein: CASSPWWQGQETQYF

D gene: TRBD1
clone size: many
V gene: TRBV7-2
J gene: TRBJ1-6
CDR3 DNA: TGTGCCAGCAGCGTGACAGGGGTGAATTCACCCCTCCACTTT
CDR3 protein: CASSVTGVNSPLHF